The 14 T cell receptor beta chains below all came from one sample that was sequenced in a study of OX40 agonist ivuxolimab in advanced cancers. Profiling relied on immunoSEQ multiplex PCR, and the TCRdb table lists in-frame clones only, not all of them. The sample has roughly 56,000 clones; roughly 77% are singletons. Sequenced here: CD4+ or CD8+ T cells sorted from blood, sampled in a trial of the OX40 agonist ivuxolimab. All receptors come from an adult with an advanced solid tumor such as melanoma, head and neck, liver or kidney cancer.

This chain links TRBV28 with TRBJ2-4; D may correspond to TRBD1 or TRBD2 (5 bases each). Germline CDR1 reads MDHEN; CDR2 reads SYDVKM. V lost 2 bases and J 0 bases, leaving 20 bases between the germline ends. This CDR3 region has 19 residues. CDR3 residues: CASSLPGQAIWEAKNIQYF. CDR3 sequence (DNA): TGTGCCAGCAGTTTACCGGGGCAGGCCATTTGGGAAGCCAAAAACATTCAGTACTTC.

V gene TRBV19 combines with J gene TRBJ1-1; no clear D gene. V lost 7 bases and J lost 4, with 16 bases in between. The CDR3 loop spans 14 amino acids. From germline, CDR1 is LNHDA and CDR2 SQIVND (reference sequence). CDR3 nucleotide sequence: TGTGCCAGTACCAATAGATGGGTGATCACTGAAGCTTTCTTT. This sequence encodes CASTNRWVITEAFF.

V is TRBV2 and J is TRBJ2-7; tentatively, D is TRBD1 or TRBD2 (5 bases each). CDR1 and CDR2 from the germline V gene are SNHLY and FYNNEI. V dropped 10 bases and J dropped 5 bases, with 21 bases sitting between them. This CDR3 comprises 14 residues. The CDR3 loop is CATTRGTASDEQYF. The CDR3 DNA sequence: TGTGCCACCACGCGAGGGACGGCGTCCGACGAGCAGTACTTC.

The chain carries TRBV28 and TRBJ2-7, with 7 bases identical to TRBD2. The CDR3 extends over 15 amino acids. V was clipped by 4 bases and J by 6 bases; unmatched bases: 12. Germline lookup yields CDR1 MDHEN and CDR2 SYDVKM. In nucleotides, the CDR3 is TGTGCCAGCAGTTCATCCCCACTAGCGTCGGGCGAGCAGTACTTC. Its protein is CASSSSPLASGEQYF.

The chain employs TRBV11-2 and TRBJ2-5; 7 nucleotides agree with TRBD1. The J call is in doubt because the DNA end fits TRBJ2-7 better. CDR1 SGHAT and CDR2 FQNNGV come from the germline V gene. CDR3 length equals 18 residues. This CDR3 reads CASSPGGGGVRWRYEQYF. CDR3 nucleotides: TGTGCCAGCAGCCCAGGGGGTGGGGGCGTGCGGTGGCGCTACGAGCAGTACTTC.

The chain recombines TRBV4-1 with TRBJ2-2; no clear D. The CDR3 is made up of 18 amino acids. The V gene lost 1 base and the J gene lost 0 bases, with 15 bases spanning the gap. Germline V gene lookup returns CDR1 MGHRA and CDR2 YSYEKL. The CDR3 here is CASSQVLNYNANTGELFF. The CDR3 coding sequence is TGCGCCAGCAGCCAAGTCCTAAACTACAACGCGAACACCGGGGAGCTGTTTTTT.

This chain links TRBV28 with TRBJ2-3; possible D gene TRBD2, 6 bases. V lost 6 bases to trimming and J lost 3 bases, with 16 bases between them. This CDR3 comprises 15 residues. Germline values: CDR1 MDHEN, CDR2 SYDVKM. CDR3 in amino acids: CASSPPGDETDTQYF. The CDR3 DNA reads TGTGCCAGCAGCCCCCCGGGAGATGAGACAGATACGCAGTATTTT.

The rearrangement joins TRBV28 to TRBJ1-2; TRBD1 aligns across 8 bases. There are 14 residues in the CDR3. V shed 3 bases and J 7 bases; nucleotides not matched to a gene: 7. Per germline, CDR1 MDHEN and CDR2 SYDVKM. The DNA for the CDR3 is TGTGCCAGCAGTTTGGGTCCAGGGGGCAGTGGCTACACCTTC. It is translated as CASSLGPGGSGYTF.

The chain recombines TRBV4-1 with TRBJ1-5, with TRBD1 as a possible D gene (5 bases). Looked up from germline, CDR1 is MGHRA and CDR2 is YSYEKL. The CDR3 has 16 amino acids. V was clipped by 2 bases and J by 3 bases, with 14 bases between them. The CDR3 here is CASSQIQGTDNQPQHF. As DNA, the CDR3 is TGCGCCAGCAGCCAAATCCAGGGCACAGACAATCAGCCCCAGCATTTT.

The gene calls are TRBV6-6 and TRBJ2-1, with D perhaps matching TRBD2 (6 bases). The CDR3 has 16 amino acids. Germline lookup yields CDR1 MNHNY and CDR2 SVGAGI (reference sequence). With 5 bases removed from V and 8 bases from J, the gap between germline ends came to 22 bases. The CDR3 sequence: CASSPAGQGSGDEQFF. CDR3 nucleotides: TGTGCCAGCAGTCCCGCGGGGCAGGGATCGGGGGATGAGCAGTTCTTC.

This chain uses TRBV5-5 with TRBJ2-7; D is undetermined. The germline V gene has CDR1 SGHKS and CDR2 YYEKEE (reference sequence). CDR3 size: 15 residues. V was pared by 4 bases and J by 7 bases, with 21 bases between. The CDR3 sequence: CASSPRGMEIREQYF. Written as DNA, the CDR3 is TGTGCCAGCAGCCCCCGTGGCATGGAGATTAGAGAGCAGTACTTC.

This sequence joins TRBV5-8 and TRBJ2-2; D may be TRBD2 (5 bases). The CDR3 runs to 15 residues. Germline V gives CDR1 SGHTS, CDR2 YDEGEE. The germline V and J ends were trimmed by 4 bases and 3 bases, with 13 bases remaining between them. DNA for the CDR3: TGTGCCAGCAGCATAACCGGGATCTACACCGGGGAGCTGTTTTTT. Encoded protein: CASSITGIYTGELFF.

In its sample, this clone was seen once. This rearrangement joins TRBV5-8 to TRBJ2-3, with TRBD2 matching over 7 bases. Germline V gene data show CDR1 as SGHTS and CDR2 as YDEGEE. J gave up 0 bases and V 0 bases, and 4 bases lay outside the gene matches. This CDR3 spans 16 amino acids. The CDR3 DNA reads TGTGCCAGCAGCTTGGAGCTAGCGGTGAGCACAGATACGCAGTATTTT. It is translated as CASSLELAVSTDTQYF. Drawing the rest from reference TRBV5-8 and TRBJ2-3, the complete variable domain is EAGVTQSPTHLIKTRGQQATLRCSPISGHTSVYWYQQALGLGLQFLLWYDEGEERNRGNFPPRFSGRQFPNYSSELNVNALELEDSALYLCASSLELAVSTDTQYFGPGTRLTVL.

This clone was found once. The chain uses TRBV2 and TRBJ1-2; TRBD1 matches 9 bases. With V trimmed by 0 bases and J by 4 bases, 3 bases remained unmatched. CDR3 length: 15 amino acids. Germline values: CDR1 SNHLY, CDR2 FYNNEI. CDR3 bases: TGTGCCAGCAGTGAAGCCACAGGGGGCTCCTATGGCTACACCTTC. It specifies CASSEATGGSYGYTF. Complete variable domain (other parts from reference TRBV2 and TRBJ1-2): EPEVTQTPSHQVTQMGQEVILRCVPISNHLYFYWYRQILGQKVEFLVSFYNNEISEKSEIFDDQFSVERPDGSNFTLKIRSTKLEDSAMYFCASSEATGGSYGYTFGSGTRLTVV.